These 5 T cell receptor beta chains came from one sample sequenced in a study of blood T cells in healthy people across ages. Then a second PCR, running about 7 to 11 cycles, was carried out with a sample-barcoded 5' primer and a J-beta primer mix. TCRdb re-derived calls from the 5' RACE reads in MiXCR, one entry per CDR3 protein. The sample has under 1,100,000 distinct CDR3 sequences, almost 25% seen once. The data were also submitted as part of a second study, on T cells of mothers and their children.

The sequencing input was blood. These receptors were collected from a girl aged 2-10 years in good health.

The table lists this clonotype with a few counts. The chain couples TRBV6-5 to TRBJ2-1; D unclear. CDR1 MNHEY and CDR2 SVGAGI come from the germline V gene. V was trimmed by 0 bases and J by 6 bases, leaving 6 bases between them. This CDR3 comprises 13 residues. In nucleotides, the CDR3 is TGTGCCAGCAGTTACTCCTGGGGCAATGAGCAGTTCTTC. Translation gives CASSYSWGNEQFF.

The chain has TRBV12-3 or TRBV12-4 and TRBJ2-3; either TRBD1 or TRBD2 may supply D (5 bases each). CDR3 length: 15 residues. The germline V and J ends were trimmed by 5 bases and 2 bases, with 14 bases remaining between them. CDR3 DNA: TGTGCCAGCAGTCCCCAGAGGGGAGACACAGATACGCAGTATTTT. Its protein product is CASSPQRGDTDTQYF.

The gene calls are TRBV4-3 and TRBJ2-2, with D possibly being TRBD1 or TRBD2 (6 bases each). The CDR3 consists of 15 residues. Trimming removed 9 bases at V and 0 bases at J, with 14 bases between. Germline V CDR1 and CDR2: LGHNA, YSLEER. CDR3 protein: CASNFGGANTGELFF. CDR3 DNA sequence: TGCGCCAGTAACTTCGGGGGCGCGAACACCGGGGAGCTGTTTTTT.

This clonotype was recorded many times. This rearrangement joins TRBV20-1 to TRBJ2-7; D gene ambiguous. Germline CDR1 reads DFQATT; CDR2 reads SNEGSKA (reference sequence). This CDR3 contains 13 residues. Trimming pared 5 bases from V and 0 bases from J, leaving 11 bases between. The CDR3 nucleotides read TGCAGTGCTCACGACACCTACTCCTACGAGCAGTACTTC. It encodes CSAHDTYSYEQYF.

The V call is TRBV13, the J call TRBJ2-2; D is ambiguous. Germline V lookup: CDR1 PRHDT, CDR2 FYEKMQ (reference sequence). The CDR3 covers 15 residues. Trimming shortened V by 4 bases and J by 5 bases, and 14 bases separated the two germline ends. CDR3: CASSSTNWVTGELFF. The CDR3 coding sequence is TGTGCCAGCAGCTCAACGAATTGGGTTACCGGGGAGCTGTTTTTT.